This T cell receptor beta chain was sequenced in a study of STAT5B mutations in CD4+ large granular lymphocyte leukemia. Control samples were healthy donors' buffy coats. Notes on the study in general: TRBV06-family usage was enriched in top patient clones (8/27) versus controls (2/35). No patients shared main leukemic clonotypes, though around 24% appeared at low frequency elsewhere. CD4-sorted patient repertoires seemed more clonal than healthy CD4+ repertoires.

This clone appeared once. The antigen is not known. Generated by immunoSEQ multiplex PCR, the TCRdb table keeps only in-frame clones and is missing some. The table records just over 25,000 clones, approximately 80% of them present only once. The CDR3 covers 15 residues. The germline CDR1 and CDR2 sequences are LNHDA and SQIVND (reference sequence). The V end lost 6 bases, the J end lost 3 bases, and 14 bases lay between the germline ends. The source is a human donor in good health. The chain couples TRBV19 to TRBJ1-4; the D gene is possibly TRBD1 (5 bases). Sequenced: CD4+ T cells from blood buffy coats. The CDR3 DNA follows: TGTGCCAGTAGCACCCGGGACCTATCTAATGAAAAACTGTTTTTT. It yields the protein CASSTRDLSNEKLFF.